This TCR beta chain was obtained from a study of blood T cell repertoires in COVID-19 (dated by TCRdb to about 2020). For the study in its entirety: Collaborator samples came from the United States, Italy and Spain and covered acute and convalescent phases of COVID-19. The repertoires were made available in a free public database intended to serve as a resource for research on the immune response to SARS-CoV-2. Nearly every sample came with metadata listing a de-identified subject ID, COVID-19 status, age in years and sex. Where HLA class I and class II types were available, the types were taken from metadata supplied by the sample provider, not from assay-based typing. The prospective study material was composed of cDNA or gDNA derived from T cells, B-cell-depleted T cells, or PBMCs. Deeply sampled blood TCRbeta repertoires from subjects exposed to, actively infected with, or recovered from COVID-19 were included in the dataset. Samples came from the ongoing ImmuneRACE study (first 160 participants) plus 1,254 subjects from 6 global collaborators.

TCRbeta CDR3 regions were amplified from genomic DNA using the immunoSEQ Assay, a bias-controlled multiplex PCR. The published analysis was carried out like this. The number of nucleated cells in each sample was estimated by amplification of reference gene primers within the assay. To quantify the absolute abundance of each unique TCRbeta CDR3 rearrangement, sequence reads were collapsed and filtered. Productive Simpson clonality was computed per sample as the square root of Simpson's diversity index over productive rearrangements. Entries here come from immuneACCESS through TCRdb and include only in-frame sequences with V and J called. Some clones fail to appear in such tables; in the studies checked, an unresolved V gene covers under half of the shortfall, and the cause of the remainder is unknown. That table is the source of V, J and clone size, and D and trimming were worked out from the DNA. A total of about 36,000 clones appear in this sample, roughly 70% of them only once. The top ten hold roughly a tenth of the sample.

At one collaborating source in Seattle, patients were enrolled during active infection and were followed longitudinally through the course of disease. The collaborating institutions used their own protocols to collect whole blood in K2EDTA tubes. For TCRbeta analysis, collaborators shipped samples as frozen whole blood, isolated PBMCs, or DNA extracted from either of those sample types. As for this clone: Its antigen has not been determined. There are no base qualities to consult, and no much larger clone falls within one base.

There are 15 amino acids in the CDR3, from cysteine to phenylalanine inclusive. Just CDR3 DNA is preserved here, 45 bases in frame from base 1. Trimming costs V 3 bases and J 1 base, and their ends lie 12 bases apart. Based on the germline V gene, the CDR1 and CDR2 sequences are MGHRA and YSYEKL. What the research found in general, with its limitations: Clinical and demographic metadata were provided uncurated, with the amount varying by source and participant.

This chain is built from TRBV4-1 and TRBJ1-1; TRBD1 is possibly the D segment (6 matching bases). The source of this sequence is a man between 65 and 85 years old with COVID-19, enrolled during active disease. Sequencing was performed on peripheral blood. The CDR3 region: CASSHPGTRNTEAFF. The DNA sequence is as follows: TGCGCCAGCAGCCACCCTGGGACAAGGAACACTGAAGCTTTCTTT.